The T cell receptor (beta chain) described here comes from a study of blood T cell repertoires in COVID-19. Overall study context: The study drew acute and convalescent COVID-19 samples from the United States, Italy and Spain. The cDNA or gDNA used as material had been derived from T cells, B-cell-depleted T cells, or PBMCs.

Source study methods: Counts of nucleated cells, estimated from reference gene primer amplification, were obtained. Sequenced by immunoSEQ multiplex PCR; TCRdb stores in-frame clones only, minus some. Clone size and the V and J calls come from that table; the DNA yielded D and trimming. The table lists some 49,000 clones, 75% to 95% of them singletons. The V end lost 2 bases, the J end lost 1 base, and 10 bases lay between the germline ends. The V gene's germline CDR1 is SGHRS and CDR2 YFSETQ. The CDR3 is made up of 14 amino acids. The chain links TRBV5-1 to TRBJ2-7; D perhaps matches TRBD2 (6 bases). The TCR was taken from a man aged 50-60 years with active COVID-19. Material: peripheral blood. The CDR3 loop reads CASSFSGSSYEQYF. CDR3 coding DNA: TGCGCCAGCAGCTTTAGCGGCAGTTCCTACGAGCAGTACTTC.